This entry lists 9 T cell receptor beta chains sequenced from one sample in a study of blood T cell repertoires in COVID-19. The table came from immunoSEQ multiplex PCR; TCRdb's copy has only in-frame clones and leaves some out. The data show more than 85,000 clones, with approximately 82% seen just once and approximately 25% held by the top ten. The specimen sequenced was peripheral blood. These receptors were collected from a man aged 60 to 75 with acute or convalescent COVID-19.

The chain recombines TRBV5-1 with TRBJ1-1, with a tentative D call TRBD1 (6 bases). The CDR3 runs to 15 residues. The germline gives CDR1 SGHRS, CDR2 YFSETQ. V shed 5 bases and J shed 1 base, with 15 bases lying between them. DNA for the CDR3: TGCGCCAGCAGTAAACAGGGCGCGAAGAACACTGAAGCTTTCTTT. Translated: CASSKQGAKNTEAFF.

The chain recombines TRBV4-2 with TRBJ2-3; the match to TRBD2 covers 11 bases. V was clipped by 0 bases and J by 6 bases; unmatched bases: 5. There are 16 residues in the CDR3. Germline assignment: CDR1 LGHNA and CDR2 YNFKEQ. The CDR3 DNA sequence: TGTGCCAGCAGCCAAGATGCTAGCGGGGGGCTGGATACGCAGTATTTT. As protein: CASSQDASGGLDTQYF.

Here the CDR3 DNA reads TGTGCCAGCAGCCCAAGGGGCAGGGGCTACGAGCAGTACTTC. Its translation is CASSPRGRGYEQYF. This chain joins TRBV7-2 and TRBJ2-7; maybe TRBD1 (6 bases). The CDR3 sequence is 14 residues long. CDR1 and CDR2 from the germline V gene are SGHTA and FQGNSA. V was cut by 5 bases and J by 3 bases, with 14 bases left in between.

This chain uses TRBV18 with TRBJ2-5, with 10 bases aligning to TRBD1. The germline V gene encodes CDR1 KGHSH and CDR2 LQKENI. The CDR3 spans 15 residues. V gave up 8 bases and J gave up 1 base; unmatched junction bases: 7. The chain's CDR3 is CASRDRGVSQETQYF. The CDR3 DNA follows: TGTGCCAGCCGGGACAGGGGAGTCTCCCAAGAGACCCAGTACTTC.

The chain joins TRBV9 to TRBJ2-6; the D gene is possibly TRBD1 (5 bases). V was pared by 2 bases and J by 0 bases, with 12 bases between. Germline CDR1 reads SGDLS; CDR2 reads YYNGEE. The CDR3 contains 17 residues. The CDR3 protein is CASSVGRASSGANVLTF. The CDR3 DNA sequence: TGTGCCAGCAGCGTGGGCAGGGCTAGCTCTGGGGCCAACGTCCTGACTTTC.

This clone came up once. J is TRBJ2-7 and V is TRBV5-4; TRBD2 matches 14 bases. Germline-derived CDR1 and CDR2 are SGHNT and YYREEE (reference sequence). J lost 4 bases, V lost 4 bases, and 4 bases had no gene match. This CDR3 has 15 amino acids. The CDR3 region is CASSAGLAGVYEQYF. The DNA of the CDR3 is TGTGCCAGCAGCGCGGGACTAGCGGGGGTGTACGAGCAGTACTTC.

This clone appeared once. The CDR3 DNA follows: TGTGCCAGTAGTATCTCCAGGGGGTACAGGAATAGCAATCAGCCCCAGCATTTT. It codes for CASSISRGYRNSNQPQHF. J is TRBJ1-5 and V is TRBV19; 7 nucleotides agree with TRBD1. Germline CDR1 and CDR2: LNHDA and SQIVND (reference sequence). V shed 3 bases, J shed 0 bases, and the junction held 11 bases outside the gene matches. This CDR3 is 18 amino acids long.

The CDR3 nucleotides are TGCAGCGTTGAGGCGACAGGGACCAAAAACATTCAGTACTTC. It yields the protein CSVEATGTKNIQYF. This sequence joins TRBV29-1 and TRBJ2-4, with 7 positions matching TRBD1. CDR1 and CDR2 (germline): SQVTM, ANQGSEA. V shed 3 bases, J shed 2 bases, and the junction held 4 bases outside the gene matches. CDR3 size: 14 residues.

V is TRBV5-1 and J is TRBJ2-3, with TRBD1 matching over 10 bases. V was pared by 4 bases and J by 1 base, with 6 bases of the junction left unmatched. Germline-derived CDR1 and CDR2 are SGHRS and YFSETQ. CDR3 length: 16 amino acids. CDR3 sequence: CASSGRQGAGTDTQYF. CDR3 sequence (DNA): TGCGCCAGCAGCGGCCGACAGGGGGCGGGCACAGATACGCAGTATTTT.